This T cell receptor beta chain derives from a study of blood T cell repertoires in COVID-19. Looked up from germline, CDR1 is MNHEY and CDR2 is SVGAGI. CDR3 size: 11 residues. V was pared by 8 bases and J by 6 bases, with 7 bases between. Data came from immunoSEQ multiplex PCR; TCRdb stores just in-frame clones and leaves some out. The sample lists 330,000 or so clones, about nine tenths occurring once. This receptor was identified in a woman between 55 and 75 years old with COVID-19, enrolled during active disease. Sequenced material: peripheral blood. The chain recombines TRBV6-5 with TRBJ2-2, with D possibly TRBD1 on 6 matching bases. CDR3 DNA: TGTGCCAGCCAGGGGTCCGGGGAGCTGTTTTTT. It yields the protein CASQGSGELFF.